This T cell receptor (beta chain) was captured by sequencing in a study of shared clonotypes between healthy human individuals. Study-level findings and limits: An anticipated effect of sequencing depth on clonotype sharing among donors was recognized.

In regard to this clone: Its specificity is not known.

The CDR3 runs 16 residues. The trim removed 0 bases at V and 4 bases at J, leaving 7 bases unmatched. Germline V gene data show CDR1 as KGHSH and CDR2 as LQKENI. Among the unsorted PBMC samples, replicate PCRs used approximately 270 ng DNA, 30,000 to 35,000 T cell genomes. Repertoires were generated with immunoSEQ multiplex PCR, while TCRdb's copy carries only in-frame clones and drops some. The table includes approximately 470,000 clones, around 85% detected once. Sequencing was performed on PBMCs. The V and J genes are TRBV18 and TRBJ2-7; 9 bases fit TRBD1. This receptor was identified in a woman aged 40 to 55 in good health. Some clones in this sample may be carry-over from other donors' samples. CDR3: CASSPPATGGIYEQYF. CDR3 bases: TGTGCCAGCTCACCACCGGCAACAGGGGGCATTTACGAGCAGTACTTC.